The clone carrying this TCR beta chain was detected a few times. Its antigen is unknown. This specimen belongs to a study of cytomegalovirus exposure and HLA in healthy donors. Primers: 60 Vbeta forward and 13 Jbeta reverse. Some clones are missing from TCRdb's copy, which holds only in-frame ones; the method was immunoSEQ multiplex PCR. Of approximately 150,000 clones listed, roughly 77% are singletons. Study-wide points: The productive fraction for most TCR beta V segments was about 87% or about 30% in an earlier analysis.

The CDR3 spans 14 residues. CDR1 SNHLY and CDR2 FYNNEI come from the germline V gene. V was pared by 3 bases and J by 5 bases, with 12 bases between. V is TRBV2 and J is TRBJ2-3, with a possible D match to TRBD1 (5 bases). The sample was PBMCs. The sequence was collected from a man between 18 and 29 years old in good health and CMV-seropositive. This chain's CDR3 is CASSDPRGGDTQYF. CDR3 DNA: TGTGCCAGCAGTGATCCAAGGGGCGGAGATACGCAGTATTTT.